These 26 T cell receptor beta chains were all obtained from the same sample, sequenced in a study of blood T cell repertoires in COVID-19. Clones were sequenced by immunoSEQ multiplex PCR, and TCRdb holds only the in-frame ones, with some missing. This sample has over 350,000 clones, with roughly nine tenths found just once. Sequenced: PBMCs or T cells enriched from blood (not recorded which). The receptors originated from a woman younger than 35 with acute COVID-19.

The V gene is TRBV12-3 or TRBV12-4, the J gene TRBJ1-1; the match to TRBD1 covers 9 bases. V gave up 7 bases and J gave up 10 bases; unmatched junction bases: 7. The CDR3 has 12 amino acids. The CDR3 loop reads CASIGQGRGAFF. CDR3 nucleotides: TGTGCCAGCATCGGACAGGGGCGCGGAGCTTTCTTT.

This sequence joins TRBV7-8 and TRBJ1-4, with D possibly matching TRBD1 (5 bases). This CDR3 region has 13 residues. Germline values: CDR1 SGHVS, CDR2 FQNEAQ. Trimming took off 5 bases at V and 8 bases at J, with 12 bases between the two ends. CDR3 DNA sequence: TGTGCCAGCAGCCCCCAGGGAGGGGAAAAACTGTTTTTT. This translates into CASSPQGGEKLFF.

The chain couples TRBV4-2 to TRBJ1-1, with D tentatively TRBD1 (6 bases). V was clipped by 1 base and J by 4 bases, with 13 bases between them. The germline V gene encodes CDR1 LGHNA and CDR2 YNFKEQ. The CDR3 length is 15 residues. CDR3 DNA sequence: TGTGCCAGCAGCCAAGTGGCAGGGGAATCCACTGAAGCTTTCTTT. It codes for CASSQVAGESTEAFF.

The sample holds one count of this clone. V usage is TRBV28 and J usage is TRBJ2-7; D is perhaps TRBD2 (5 bases). V gave up 2 bases and J gave up 5 bases, with 13 bases separating them. This CDR3 has 14 amino acids. The germline V gene encodes CDR1 MDHEN and CDR2 SYDVKM. CDR3 bases: TGTGCCAGCAGTTTAGGGCTTTGGCGGGACGAGCAGTACTTC. Amino acid sequence: CASSLGLWRDEQYF.

In DNA form, the CDR3 reads TGTGCCAGCAGCCTTGGCCTATGGACAGTGGGCAATCAGCCCCAGCATTTT. Its protein is CASSLGLWTVGNQPQHF. The V and J genes are TRBV6-2 or TRBV6-3 and TRBJ1-5; perhaps TRBD1 as D (6 bases). Germline V gene lookup returns CDR1 MNHEY and CDR2 SVGEGT. The CDR3 is 17 residues long. V lost 6 bases and J 2 bases, leaving 20 bases between the germline ends.

The chain recombines TRBV6-5 with TRBJ1-2; D unresolved. The CDR3 totals 11 residues. Trimming took 2 bases from V and 10 from J, leaving 8 bases between them. From germline, CDR1 is MNHEY and CDR2 SVGAGI. The CDR3, as DNA: TGTGCCAGCAGTTACGGGCAGGACTACACCTTC. Residues: CASSYGQDYTF.

V is TRBV6-5 and J is TRBJ2-5, with 10 nucleotides matching TRBD2. CDR3 length equals 15 residues. CDR1 MNHEY and CDR2 SVGAGI come from the germline V gene. The V and J ends lost 6 bases and 2 bases, in that order; junction bases with no gene match: 6. This CDR3 is CASSPGLARQETQYF. CDR3 nucleotide sequence: TGTGCCAGCAGCCCGGGACTAGCGAGGCAAGAGACCCAGTACTTC.

The chain has TRBV3-1 (or the pseudogene TRBV3-2) and TRBJ2-3, with TRBD2 matching 8 bases. The germline V gene encodes CDR1 LGHDT and CDR2 YNNKEL (reference sequence). This CDR3 spans 14 amino acids. Unmatched junction bases numbered 0, after V lost 1 base and J lost 3 bases. The DNA of the CDR3 is TGTGCCAGCAGCCAAGCTAGCGGGACAGATACGCAGTATTTT. Translated: CASSQASGTDTQYF.

This clone came up once. As DNA, the CDR3 is TGTGCCAGCACCCCGGGTGGTGAGACCCAGTACTTC. This sequence encodes CASTPGGETQYF. The chain has TRBV7-2 and TRBJ2-5, with D uncertain. The germline V gene encodes CDR1 SGHTA and CDR2 FQGNSA. The CDR3 length is 12 residues. Trimming removed 7 bases at V and 5 bases at J, with 11 bases between.

The rearrangement joins TRBV29-1 to TRBJ1-1, with a possible D match to TRBD1 (5 bases). This CDR3 has 11 amino acids. Trimming took 4 bases from V and 8 from J, leaving 11 bases between them. Germline CDR1 and CDR2: SQVTM and ANQGSEA. This CDR3 is CSVGETVEAFF. The CDR3 DNA is TGCAGCGTTGGCGAGACAGTCGAAGCTTTCTTT.

The chain carries TRBV4-3 and TRBJ1-4; 7 bases align to TRBD1. This CDR3 has 15 residues. The V segment lost 2 bases and the J segment 2 bases; nucleotides outside the gene matches: 2. The germline gives CDR1 LGHNA, CDR2 YSLEER. The CDR3 loop reads CASSQTGVTNEKLFF. The CDR3 DNA is TGCGCCAGCAGCCAAACAGGGGTGACTAATGAAAAACTGTTTTTT.

The chain carries TRBV28 and TRBJ2-7; TRBD1 matches 8 bases. V gave up 6 bases and J gave up 5 bases; unmatched junction bases: 6. The CDR3 consists of 13 residues. The V gene's germline CDR1 is MDHEN and CDR2 SYDVKM. Here the CDR3 DNA reads TGTGCCAGCAGAACCGGGACAGGCGACGAGCAGTACTTC. Its protein is CASRTGTGDEQYF.

The V gene is TRBV19, the J gene TRBJ2-6; 10 positions match TRBD2. This CDR3 is built from 19 residues. The germline CDR1 and CDR2 sequences are LNHDA and SQIVND (reference sequence). The J segment lost 0 bases and the V segment lost 3 bases, leaving 8 bases of the junction unmatched. CDR3 in amino acids: CASSIASGSASSGANVLTF. The CDR3 bases are TGTGCCAGTAGTATTGCTAGCGGGAGTGCTAGCTCTGGGGCCAACGTCCTGACTTTC.

This chain joins TRBV9 and TRBJ2-7, with D perhaps TRBD2 (6 bases). Per germline, CDR1 SGDLS and CDR2 YYNGEE. This CDR3 region has 15 residues. Trimming cost V 0 bases and J 3 bases, with 13 bases left between them. Here the CDR3 reads CASSVATGSVYEQYF. In DNA form, the CDR3 reads TGTGCCAGCAGCGTAGCTACCGGGAGCGTCTACGAGCAGTACTTC.

This clone was counted once. The genes are TRBV15 and TRBJ1-1, with a possible D match to TRBD1 (5 bases). This CDR3 comprises 15 residues. Germline V gene sequence: CDR1 LNHNV, CDR2 YYDKDF (reference sequence). V lost 1 base, J lost 8 bases, and 17 bases lay in between. DNA for the CDR3: TGTGCCACCAGCAGAGCGCAAGGGGCGGAAAAAGAAGCTTTCTTT. Protein product: CATSRAQGAEKEAFF.

The J gene is TRBJ1-1, the V gene TRBV6-5, with 11 bases fitting TRBD1. The CDR3 is 16 amino acids. Germline V CDR1 and CDR2: MNHEY, SVGAGI. J lost 3 bases, V lost 6 bases, and 9 bases had no gene match. The CDR3 here is CASRYGTGGRYTEAFF. For the CDR3, the DNA is TGTGCCAGCAGATACGGGACAGGGGGGAGGTACACTGAAGCTTTCTTT.

This chain links TRBV24-1 with TRBJ2-3; D is possibly TRBD2 (6 bases). This CDR3 is built from 13 residues. The germline CDR1 and CDR2 sequences are KGHDR and SFDVKD. Deletions cut 7 bases from V and 4 bases from J, with 11 bases between. CDR3 in DNA: TGTGCCACCAGCGGGAGAGGGGCAGATACGCAGTATTTT. This encodes CATSGRGADTQYF.

This chain connects TRBV29-1 to TRBJ1-2, with a tentative D call TRBD1 (6 bases). Per the germline V gene, CDR1 is SQVTM and CDR2 is ANQGSEA. This CDR3 spans 13 amino acids. V lost 6 bases, J lost 4 bases, and 15 bases lay in between. CDR3 bases: TGCAGCGTCGCCATCGGACAGATCTATGGCTACACCTTC. This translates into CSVAIGQIYGYTF.

The V call is TRBV25-1, the J call TRBJ2-5; D gene ambiguous. V shed 4 bases and J shed 5 bases, with 8 bases lying between them. Germline V gene data show CDR1 as MGHDK and CDR2 as SYGVNS. CDR3 length: 12 amino acids. The CDR3 is CASSAGSETQYF. As DNA, the CDR3 is TGTGCCAGCAGTGCAGGTTCGGAGACCCAGTACTTC.

This clone showed up just a few times. This rearrangement joins TRBV11-2 to TRBJ1-6; D unclear. CDR3 length: 13 residues. In germline, CDR1 is SGHAT, CDR2 FQNNGV. V shed 4 bases and J shed 8 bases, with 9 bases lying between them. CDR3 sequence reads: CASSYRGDSPLHF. CDR3 sequence (DNA): TGTGCCAGCAGCTACCGGGGAGATTCACCCCTCCACTTT.

The chain combines TRBV18 with TRBJ2-5; D is uncertain. V gave up 3 bases and J gave up 5 bases, with 16 bases separating them. The V gene's germline CDR1 is KGHSH and CDR2 LQKENI. The CDR3 loop spans 15 amino acids. The CDR3 coding sequence is TGTGCCAGCTCACCCTCGGCGGAGTGGTGGGAGACCCAGTACTTC. It encodes CASSPSAEWWETQYF.

The chain couples TRBV19 to TRBJ2-3, with TRBD2 as a possible D gene (5 bases). This CDR3 is built from 16 residues. Per the germline V gene, CDR1 is LNHDA and CDR2 is SQIVND (reference sequence). Between the trimmed V and J ends, which lost 5 bases and 0 bases, there was a span of 15 bases. CDR3 coding DNA: TGTGCCAGTAGTGTCACCGGGAAGACAAGCACAGATACGCAGTATTTT. Encoded protein: CASSVTGKTSTDTQYF.

V and J are TRBV9 and TRBJ2-1; 14 bases are shared with TRBD2. J gave up 6 bases and V 1 base, and 6 bases lay outside the gene matches. CDR1 is SGDLS, CDR2 YYNGEE, per germline. This CDR3 region has 17 residues. The CDR3 nucleotides read TGTGCCAGCAGCGTACCGACTAGCGGGAGGGGATTCAATGAGCAGTTCTTC. Translating it yields CASSVPTSGRGFNEQFF.

V is TRBV7-8 and J is TRBJ2-7; 8 bases agree with TRBD2. After removal of 6 bases from V and 4 bases from J, the junction contained 14 bases not matched to a gene. This CDR3 region has 16 residues. CDR1 and CDR2 from the germline V gene are SGHVS and FQNEAQ. CDR3 coding DNA: TGTGCCAGCAGTGACAGCTTAGCGGGACCTGATTACGAGCAGTACTTC. It is translated as CASSDSLAGPDYEQYF.

The CDR3, as DNA: TGTGCCAGTAGTCTTTACAGGGGGTCCTCTGGAAACACCATATATTTT. It specifies CASSLYRGSSGNTIYF. The chain combines TRBV19 with TRBJ1-3, with 8 bases lining up with TRBD1. Losses at the gene ends were 5 bases for V and 0 bases for J; bases not matched to a gene: 6. In germline, CDR1 is LNHDA, CDR2 SQIVND (reference sequence). The CDR3 sequence is 16 residues long.

This clone was found once. V and J are TRBV7-9 and TRBJ2-5; D is undetermined. The V gene's germline CDR1 is SEHNR and CDR2 FQNEAQ (reference sequence). V lost 5 bases and J lost 4, with 5 bases in between. The CDR3 is 11 residues long. In nucleotides, the CDR3 is TGTGCCAGCAGCGAACTAGAGACCCAGTACTTC. Translated, it gives CASSELETQYF.